Listed here are 3 T cell receptor beta chains from one sample, sequenced in a study of sequential checkpoint blockade in melanoma. Treatment noted: randomized to nivolumab then ipilimumab (arm A) or the reverse (arm B). The method was immunoSEQ multiplex PCR; TCRdb's version includes in-frame clones alone and lacks a portion of them. The sample consists of approximately 10,000 clones, roughly 83% of them appearing once. The material was CD8+ T cells sorted from blood (inferred from file names), obtained from a patient given nivolumab and ipilimumab in sequence. The receptors come from a human donor with melanoma.

The chain employs TRBV19 and TRBJ2-5, with 10 bases lining up with TRBD1. J was trimmed by 5 bases and V by 7 bases; bases with no gene match: 7. CDR1 and CDR2 from the germline V gene are LNHDA and SQIVND (reference sequence). The CDR3 extends over 14 amino acids. The CDR3 DNA reads TGTGCCAGTACCACCGGACAGGGGGTGGAGACCCAGTACTTC. Amino acid sequence: CASTTGQGVETQYF.

The chain couples TRBV9 to TRBJ2-1; 12 positions match TRBD2. Germline V gene lookup returns CDR1 SGDLS and CDR2 YYNGEE. The CDR3 is 15 amino acids. V was clipped by 4 bases and J by 12 bases; unmatched bases: 11. The CDR3 DNA reads as TGTGCCAGCAGCACCTCTAGCGGGGGGGCCGGGGGGCAGTTCTTC. Translating it yields CASSTSSGGAGGQFF.

The chain couples TRBV15 to TRBJ1-5, with 7 positions matching TRBD1. The germline gives CDR1 LNHNV, CDR2 YYDKDF (reference sequence). This CDR3 comprises 15 residues. Trimming removed 0 bases from V and 8 bases from J; junction bases left unmatched: 7. The CDR3 DNA reads as TGTGCCACCAGCAGAGATACCAGGGGGGAAGAGCCCCAGCATTTT. Translating gives CATSRDTRGEEPQHF.